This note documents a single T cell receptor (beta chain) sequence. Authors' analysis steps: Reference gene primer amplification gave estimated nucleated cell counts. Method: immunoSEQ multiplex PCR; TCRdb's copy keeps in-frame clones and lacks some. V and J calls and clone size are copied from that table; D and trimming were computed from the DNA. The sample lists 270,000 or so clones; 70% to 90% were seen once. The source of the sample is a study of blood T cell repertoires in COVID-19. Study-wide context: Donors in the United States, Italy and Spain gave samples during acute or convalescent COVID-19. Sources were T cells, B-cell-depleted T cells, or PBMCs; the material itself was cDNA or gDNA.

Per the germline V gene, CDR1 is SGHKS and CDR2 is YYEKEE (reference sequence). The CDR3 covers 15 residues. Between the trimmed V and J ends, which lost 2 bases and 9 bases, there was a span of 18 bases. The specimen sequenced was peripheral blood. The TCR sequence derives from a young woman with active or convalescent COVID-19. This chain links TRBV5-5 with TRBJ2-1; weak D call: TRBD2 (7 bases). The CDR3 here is CASSFTGGRLFEQFF. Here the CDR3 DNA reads TGTGCCAGCAGCTTCACCGGGGGGCGATTGTTTGAGCAGTTCTTC.